This T cell receptor beta chain was sequenced for a study of T cells in Graves' hyperthyroidism and ophthalmopathy. Study-level points and caveats: Blood also held most thyroid clonotypes expanded beyond 0.001. Ophthalmopathy could be told apart from stable hyperthyroidism with a 13 V-J model.

The source material, RNA transcripts, was used to amplify TCR beta CDR3 regions. Researchers ran a first-round RT-PCR on the TCR CDR3 using the HTBI primer set. TCRdb reanalysed the multiplex PCR reads using MiXCR and keeps one entry per CDR3 protein. The table shows approximately 400,000 distinct CDR3 sequences, with roughly 25% occurring only once. Per germline, CDR1 SNHLY and CDR2 FYNNEI. Trimming took 3 bases from V and 7 from J, leaving 15 bases between them. The CDR3 is 14 amino acids. Notes on this clonotype: Its target is unknown.

The sample consisted of blood. This chain joins TRBV2 and TRBJ1-2; D is perhaps TRBD1 (6 bases). The TCR was taken from a man aged 45 to 65 with Graves' hyperthyroidism. The CDR3 region is CASSEGGPLGGYTF. The CDR3 DNA reads as TGTGCCAGCAGTGAGGGGGGGCCCCTTGGTGGCTACACCTTC.